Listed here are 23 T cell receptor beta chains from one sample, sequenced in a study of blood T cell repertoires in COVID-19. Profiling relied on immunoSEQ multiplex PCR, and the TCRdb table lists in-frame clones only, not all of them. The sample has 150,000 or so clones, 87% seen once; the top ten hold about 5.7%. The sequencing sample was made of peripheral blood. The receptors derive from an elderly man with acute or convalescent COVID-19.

In nucleotides, the CDR3 is TGTGCCAGCCGGGAGCTAGGACAGGGGCGAGGCTACACCTTC. Its translation is CASRELGQGRGYTF. The gene calls are TRBV6-5 and TRBJ1-2; 9 positions match TRBD1. There are 14 residues in the CDR3. Germline lookup yields CDR1 MNHEY and CDR2 SVGAGI. Trimming at V came to 8 bases and at J to 8 bases, leaving 12 bases not matched to a gene.

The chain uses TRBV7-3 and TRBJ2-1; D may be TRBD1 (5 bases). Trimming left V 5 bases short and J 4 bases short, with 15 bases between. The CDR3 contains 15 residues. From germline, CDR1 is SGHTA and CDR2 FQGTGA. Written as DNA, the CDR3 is TGTGCCAGCAGCATGGCGTCCGCAGGGTACAATGAGCAGTTCTTC. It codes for CASSMASAGYNEQFF.

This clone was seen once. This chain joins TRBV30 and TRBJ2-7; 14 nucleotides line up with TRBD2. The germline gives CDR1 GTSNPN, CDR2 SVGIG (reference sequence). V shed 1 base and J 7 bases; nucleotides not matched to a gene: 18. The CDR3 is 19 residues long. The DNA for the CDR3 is TGTGCCTGGAGTGCGCAACCCGGGACTAGCGGGAGTCTGGCTCGGGAGCAGTACTTC. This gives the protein CAWSAQPGTSGSLAREQYF.

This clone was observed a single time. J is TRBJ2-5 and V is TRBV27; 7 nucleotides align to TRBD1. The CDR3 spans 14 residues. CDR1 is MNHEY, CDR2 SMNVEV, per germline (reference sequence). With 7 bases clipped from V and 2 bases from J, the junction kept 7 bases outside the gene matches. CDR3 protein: CASTPLGQQETQYF. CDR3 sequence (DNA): TGTGCCAGCACCCCCCTGGGACAGCAAGAGACCCAGTACTTC.

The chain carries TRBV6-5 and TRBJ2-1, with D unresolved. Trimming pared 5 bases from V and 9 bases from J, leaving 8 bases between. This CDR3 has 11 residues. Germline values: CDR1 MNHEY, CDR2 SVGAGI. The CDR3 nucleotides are TGTGCCAGCAGTCGCCCGGGTGAGCAGTTCTTC. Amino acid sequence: CASSRPGEQFF.

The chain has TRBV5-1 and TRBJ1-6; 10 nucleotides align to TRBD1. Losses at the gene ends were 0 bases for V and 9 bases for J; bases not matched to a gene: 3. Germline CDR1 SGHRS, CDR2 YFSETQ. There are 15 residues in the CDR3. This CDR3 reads CASSLAGTGVSPLHF. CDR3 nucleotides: TGCGCCAGCAGCTTGGCCGGGACAGGGGTTTCACCCCTCCACTTT.

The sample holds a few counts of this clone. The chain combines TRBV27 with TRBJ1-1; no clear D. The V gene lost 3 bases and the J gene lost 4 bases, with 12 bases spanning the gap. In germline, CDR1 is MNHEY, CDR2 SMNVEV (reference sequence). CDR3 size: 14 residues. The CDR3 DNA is TGTGCCAGCAGTTTCGCAGGTAGAGCCACTGAAGCTTTCTTT. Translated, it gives CASSFAGRATEAFF.

The CDR3 loop reads CASSLAGNQPQHF. The CDR3 region has the DNA TGTGCCAGCAGCTTGGCGGGGAATCAGCCCCAGCATTTT. The rearrangement links TRBV5-5 to TRBJ1-5; no definite D call. The germline gives CDR1 SGHKS, CDR2 YYEKEE (reference sequence). Between the trimmed V and J ends, which lost 0 bases and 4 bases, there was a span of 5 bases. This CDR3 comprises 13 residues. The whole variable domain, remainder taken from reference TRBV5-5 and TRBJ1-5, is DAGVTQSPTHLIKTRGQQVTLRCSPISGHKSVSWYQQVLGQGPQFIFQYYEKEERGRGNFPDRFSARQFPNYSSELNVNALLLGDSALYLCASSLAGNQPQHFGDGTRLSIL.

CDR3 coding DNA: TGTGCCATCAGGTCGACAGGTTCCGAGCAGTACTTC. It yields the protein CAIRSTGSEQYF. V usage is TRBV10-3 and J usage is TRBJ2-7, with D possibly matching TRBD1 (6 bases). The CDR3 runs to 12 residues. Germline V gene sequence: CDR1 ENHRY, CDR2 SYGVKD. The ends were cut back, 6 bases at V and 6 bases at J, with 12 bases in the middle.

The CDR3 is CASSQHALGARTLHF. The CDR3, as DNA: TGCGCCAGCAGCCAACACGCTCTAGGGGCCCGCACCCTCCACTTT. The chain has TRBV4-1 and TRBJ1-6, with a tentative D call TRBD1 (5 bases). The CDR3 has 15 residues. The germline V gene encodes CDR1 MGHRA and CDR2 YSYEKL. The V and J ends lost 2 bases and 14 bases respectively, with 19 bases between them.

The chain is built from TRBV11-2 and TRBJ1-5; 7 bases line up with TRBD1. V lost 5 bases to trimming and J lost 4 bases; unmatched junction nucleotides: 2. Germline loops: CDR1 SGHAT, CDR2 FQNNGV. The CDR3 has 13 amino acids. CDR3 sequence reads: CASSPTGNQPQHF. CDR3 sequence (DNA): TGTGCCAGCAGCCCGACAGGGAATCAGCCCCAGCATTTT.

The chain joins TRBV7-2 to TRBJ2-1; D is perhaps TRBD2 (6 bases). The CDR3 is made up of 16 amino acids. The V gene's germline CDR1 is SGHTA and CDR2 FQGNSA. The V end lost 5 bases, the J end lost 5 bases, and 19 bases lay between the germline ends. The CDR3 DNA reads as TGTGCCAGCAGCACGCACGGGGTAGCGGTCCACAATGAGCAGTTCTTC. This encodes CASSTHGVAVHNEQFF.

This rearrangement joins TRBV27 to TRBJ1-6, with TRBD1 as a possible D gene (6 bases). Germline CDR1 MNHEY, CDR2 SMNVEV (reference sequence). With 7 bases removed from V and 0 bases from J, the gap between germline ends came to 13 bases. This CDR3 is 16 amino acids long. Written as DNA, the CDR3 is TGTGCCAGCAATCAGGGGAGAGACTCCTATAATTCACCCCTCCACTTT. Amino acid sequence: CASNQGRDSYNSPLHF.

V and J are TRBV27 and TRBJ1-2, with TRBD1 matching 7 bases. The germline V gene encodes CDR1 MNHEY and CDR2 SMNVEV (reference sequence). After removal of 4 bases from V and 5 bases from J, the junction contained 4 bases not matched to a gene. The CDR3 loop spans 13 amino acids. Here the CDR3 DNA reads TGTGCCAGCAGTTCCCGGGACAGATATGGCTACACCTTC. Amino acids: CASSSRDRYGYTF.

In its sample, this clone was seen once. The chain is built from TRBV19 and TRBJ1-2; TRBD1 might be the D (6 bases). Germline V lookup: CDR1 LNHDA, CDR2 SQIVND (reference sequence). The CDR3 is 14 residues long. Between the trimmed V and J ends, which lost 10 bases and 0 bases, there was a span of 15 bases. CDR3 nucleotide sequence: TGTGCCACTACTGGACAGTTCCCTAACTATGGCTACACCTTC. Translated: CATTGQFPNYGYTF.

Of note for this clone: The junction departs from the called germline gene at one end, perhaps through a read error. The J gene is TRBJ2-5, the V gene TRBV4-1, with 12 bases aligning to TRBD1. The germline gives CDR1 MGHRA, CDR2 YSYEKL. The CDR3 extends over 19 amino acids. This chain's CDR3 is CANSQDRLGTGGASKTQYF. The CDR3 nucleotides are TGCGCCAACAGCCAAGATAGGCTTGGGACAGGGGGCGCTTCTAAGACCCAGTACTTC.

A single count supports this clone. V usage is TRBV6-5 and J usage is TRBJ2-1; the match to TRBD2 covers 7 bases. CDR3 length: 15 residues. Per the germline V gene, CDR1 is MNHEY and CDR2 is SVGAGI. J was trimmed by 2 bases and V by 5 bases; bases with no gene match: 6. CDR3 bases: TGTGCCAGCAGTCCCAGCGGGGCCGCCTACAATGAGCAGTTCTTC. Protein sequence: CASSPSGAAYNEQFF.

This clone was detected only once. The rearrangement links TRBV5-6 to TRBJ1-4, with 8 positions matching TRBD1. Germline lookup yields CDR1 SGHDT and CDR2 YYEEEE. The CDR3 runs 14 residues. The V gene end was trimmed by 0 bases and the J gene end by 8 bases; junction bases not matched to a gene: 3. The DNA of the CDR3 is TGTGCCAGCAGCTTGGCCGGACAGGGAGAAAAACTGTTTTTT. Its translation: CASSLAGQGEKLFF.

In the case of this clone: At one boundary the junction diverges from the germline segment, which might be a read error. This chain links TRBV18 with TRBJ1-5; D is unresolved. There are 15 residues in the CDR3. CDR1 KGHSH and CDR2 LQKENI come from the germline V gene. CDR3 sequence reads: CASSPLSGSNQPQHF. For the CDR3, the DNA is TGTGCCAGCTCGCCACTCTCCGGTAGCAATCAGCCCCAGCATTTT. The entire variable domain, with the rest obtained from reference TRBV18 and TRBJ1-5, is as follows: NAGVMQNPRHLVRRRGQEARLRCSPMKGHSHVYWYRQLPEEGLKFMVYLQKENIIDESGMPKERFSAEFPKEGPSILRIQQVVRGDSAAYFCASSPLSGSNQPQHFGDGTRLSIL.

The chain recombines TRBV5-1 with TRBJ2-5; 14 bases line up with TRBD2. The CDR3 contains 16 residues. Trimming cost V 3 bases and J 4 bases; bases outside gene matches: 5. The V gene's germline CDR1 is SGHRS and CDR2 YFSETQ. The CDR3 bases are TGCGCCAGCAGCTCCCAAGGACTAGCGGGAGGAGAGACCCAGTACTTC. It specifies CASSSQGLAGGETQYF.

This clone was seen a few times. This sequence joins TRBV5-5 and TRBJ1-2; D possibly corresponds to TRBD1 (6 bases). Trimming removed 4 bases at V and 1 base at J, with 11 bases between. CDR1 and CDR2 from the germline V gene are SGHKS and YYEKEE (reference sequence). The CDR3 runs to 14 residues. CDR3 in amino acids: CASSPGQSNYGYTF. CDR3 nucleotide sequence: TGTGCCAGCAGCCCGGGACAAAGTAACTATGGCTACACCTTC. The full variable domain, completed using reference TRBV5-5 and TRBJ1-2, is DAGVTQSPTHLIKTRGQQVTLRCSPISGHKSVSWYQQVLGQGPQFIFQYYEKEERGRGNFPDRFSARQFPNYSSELNVNALLLGDSALYLCASSPGQSNYGYTFGSGTRLTVV.

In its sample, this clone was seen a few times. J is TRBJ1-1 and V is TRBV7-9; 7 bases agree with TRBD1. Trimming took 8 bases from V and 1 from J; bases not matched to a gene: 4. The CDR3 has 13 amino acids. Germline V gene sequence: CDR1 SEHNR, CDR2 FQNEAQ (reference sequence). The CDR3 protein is CASAYRGNTEAFF. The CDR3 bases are TGTGCCAGCGCATACAGGGGGAACACTGAAGCTTTCTTT.

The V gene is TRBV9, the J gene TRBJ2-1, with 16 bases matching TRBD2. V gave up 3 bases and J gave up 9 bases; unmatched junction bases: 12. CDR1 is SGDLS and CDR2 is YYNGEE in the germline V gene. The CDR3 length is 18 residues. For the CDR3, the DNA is TGTGCCAGCAGCGCTGACCCGGGACTAGCGGGGGGGCCTGTTGAGCAGTTCTTC. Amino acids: CASSADPGLAGGPVEQFF.